A selection of T cell receptor beta chains follows, all from one sample in a study of blood T cell repertoires in COVID-19. Produced via immunoSEQ multiplex PCR; TCRdb's table is partial and in-frame only. The data show around 63,000 clones, around 79% seen once. Sequencing input: peripheral blood. The source of these receptors is a woman between 45 and 65 years old with active or convalescent COVID-19. Each CDR3 is given with its conserved first and last residue. D genes are given only for firm matches. Part of the rows lack a size; the others show once, few, many or a class for expanded clones.

.	TRBJ2-7	.	15	TRBV9	CASSVGGGPTYEQYF	TGTGCCAGCAGCGTAGGTGGAGGTCCTACCTACGAGCAGTACTTC
.	TRBJ2-1	TRBD2	20	TRBV11-3	CASSLGPGQGPSGRGNEQFF	TGTGCCAGCAGCTTAGGTCCGGGACAGGGGCCTAGCGGGAGGGGTAATGAGCAGTTCTTC
.	TRBJ1-6	TRBD1	15	TRBV11-2	CASSANRGKGSPLHF	TGTGCCAGCAGCGCGAACAGGGGGAAGGGATCACCCCTCCACTTT
once	TRBJ2-4	TRBD2	17	TRBV5-4	CASSNPTGGLAKNIQYF	TGTGCCAGCAGCAACCCCACGGGGGGGTTAGCCAAAAACATTCAGTACTTC
.	TRBJ2-1	TRBD2	16	TRBV5-1	CASSLLFSGGYNEQFF	TGCGCCAGCAGCTTGCTCTTTAGCGGGGGATACAATGAGCAGTTCTTC
.	TRBJ2-7	TRBD2	14	TRBV11-2	CASSLLAASGEQYF	TGTGCCAGCAGCTTACTTGCGGCTAGCGGGGAGCAGTACTTC
.	TRBJ2-7	.	16	TRBV7-9	CASSFSFSVTSYEQYF	TGTGCCAGCAGCTTCTCTTTTAGCGTCACCTCCTACGAGCAGTACTTC
.	TRBJ2-7	.	12	TRBV10-1	CASSMEGYEQYF	TGCGCCAGCAGTATGGAGGGCTACGAGCAGTACTTC
few	TRBJ2-7	TRBD2	15	TRBV27	CASSQGTSATYEQYF	TGTGCCAGCAGTCAAGGGACTAGCGCTACCTACGAGCAGTACTTC
.	TRBJ1-3	.	12	TRBV12-3/TRBV12-4	CASSFSGNTIYF	TGTGCCAGCAGTTTTAGCGGAAACACCATATATTTT
.	TRBJ1-5	TRBD1	15	TRBV24-1	CATSDGQGGNQPQHF	TGTGCCACCAGTGACGGACAGGGGGGCAATCAGCCCCAGCATTTT
.	TRBJ2-1	.	15	TRBV29-1	CSVRESRTPGNEQFF	TGCAGCGTCCGGGAGTCGCGGACTCCCGGCAATGAGCAGTTCTTC
.	TRBJ2-7	.	12	TRBV5-6	CASSLLLAEQYF	TGTGCCAGCAGCTTGCTGCTAGCCGAGCAGTACTTC
.	TRBJ1-2	TRBD1	13	TRBV30	CAWSVGGGYGYTF	TGTGCCTGGAGTGTAGGGGGCGGGTATGGCTACACCTTC
.	TRBJ2-3	TRBD1	15	TRBV3-1/TRBV3-2	CASSQEERGRDTQYF	TGTGCCAGCAGCCAAGAAGAAAGGGGGCGAGATACGCAGTATTTT
.	TRBJ2-2	.	15	TRBV11-3	CASSLGNGYTGELFF	TGTGCCAGCAGCTTAGGGAACGGGTACACCGGGGAGCTGTTTTTT
few	TRBJ2-7	TRBD2	14	TRBV5-1	CASSSPGRDYEQYF	TGCGCCAGCAGCTCCCCCGGACGGGACTATGAGCAGTACTTC
.	TRBJ1-6	.	15	TRBV2	CASSERQGNNSPLHF	TGTGCCAGCAGTGAACGGCAGGGGAATAATTCACCCCTCCACTTT
once	TRBJ2-7	TRBD1	17	TRBV7-9	CASSLGPGGLGSYEQYF	TGTGCCAGCAGCTTAGGCCCAGGGGGCCTGGGATCCTACGAGCAGTACTTC
.	TRBJ2-1	TRBD2	15	TRBV9	CASSGTSGSYNEQFF	TGTGCCAGCAGCGGGACTAGCGGGAGTTACAATGAGCAGTTCTTC